Shown below are 4 T cell receptor beta chains from a single sample sequenced in a study of blood T cell repertoires in COVID-19. Assay used: immunoSEQ multiplex PCR; TCRdb lists only in-frame clones, some missing. The data contain over 60,000 clones, 80% to 90% of them singletons. Specimen: peripheral blood. These receptor sequences come from a woman aged 45-60 years with active COVID-19.

The chain employs TRBV19 and TRBJ2-3; 11 nucleotides line up with TRBD2. Trimming at V came to 5 bases and at J to 1 base, leaving 5 bases not matched to a gene. Germline CDR1 and CDR2: LNHDA and SQIVND (reference sequence). This CDR3 region has 16 residues. The chain's CDR3 is CASSAGLAGGTDTQYF. The DNA for the CDR3 is TGTGCCAGTAGTGCCGGACTAGCGGGCGGCACAGATACGCAGTATTTT.

This clone was counted between two and nine times. The chain recombines TRBV9 with TRBJ2-1; 7 bases are a match to TRBD2. The V and J ends lost 4 bases and 7 bases, in that order; junction bases with no gene match: 11. CDR3 length: 15 amino acids. Germline CDR1 and CDR2: SGDLS and YYNGEE. CDR3 loop: CASSMLADPGNEQFF. The CDR3 DNA reads as TGTGCCAGCAGCATGCTAGCGGACCCGGGTAATGAGCAGTTCTTC.

The gene calls are TRBV7-3 and TRBJ2-7, with 9 bases lining up with TRBD2. This CDR3 has 16 amino acids. V lost 2 bases to trimming and J lost 3 bases; unmatched junction nucleotides: 8. Germline V CDR1 and CDR2: SGHTA, FQGTGA. The CDR3 region is CASSLGLAGNNYEQYF. CDR3 DNA: TGTGCCAGCAGCTTAGGGCTAGCGGGAAACAACTACGAGCAGTACTTC.

The gene calls are TRBV7-8 and TRBJ1-6; D may be TRBD1 (6 bases). Trimming took off 5 bases at V and 3 bases at J, with 11 bases between the two ends. Germline assignment: CDR1 SGHVS and CDR2 FQNEAQ. This CDR3 contains 15 residues. CDR3 in amino acids: CASSPSDSYNSPLHF. CDR3 DNA sequence: TGTGCCAGCAGCCCCTCGGACAGCTATAATTCACCCCTCCACTTT.